Shown below are 15 T cell receptor beta chains from a single sample sequenced in a study of blood T cell repertoires in COVID-19. Assay used: immunoSEQ multiplex PCR; TCRdb lists only in-frame clones, some missing. There are 150,000 to 200,000 clones in the sample; around three quarters occur only once, and 15% to 20% lies in the top ten. The specimen was peripheral blood. The receptors were gathered from a man aged 55 to 70 with active or convalescent COVID-19.

The chain joins TRBV5-4 to TRBJ2-1; 9 nucleotides line up with TRBD1. The CDR3 length is 15 residues. CDR1 SGHNT and CDR2 YYREEE come from the germline V gene (reference sequence). Trimming took 6 bases from V and 6 from J; bases not matched to a gene: 10. This chain's CDR3 is CASKIGGTGSNEQFF. The CDR3 coding sequence is TGTGCCAGCAAGATCGGCGGGACAGGGAGCAATGAGCAGTTCTTC.

This clone was counted once. The chain links TRBV2 to TRBJ2-1; unclear D gene. Germline CDR1 SNHLY, CDR2 FYNNEI. The length of the CDR3 is 11 residues. Trimming stripped 4 bases from V and 8 bases from J, with 6 bases between. The CDR3, as DNA: TGTGCCAGCAGTGGAGGCGATGAGCAGTTCTTC. Translation gives CASSGGDEQFF.

The chain couples TRBV30 to TRBJ1-1, with D uncertain. Between the trimmed V and J ends, which lost 5 bases and 6 bases, there was a span of 19 bases. Germline CDR1 reads GTSNPN; CDR2 reads SVGIG (reference sequence). The CDR3 runs 14 residues. This chain's CDR3 is CAWAELLKEAEAFF. In DNA, the CDR3 is TGTGCCTGGGCAGAACTTCTCAAGGAGGCTGAAGCTTTCTTT.

The table lists this clone with a few counts. The J gene is TRBJ2-2, the V gene TRBV28, with 8 nucleotides matching TRBD1. Losses at the gene ends were 7 bases for V and 6 bases for J; bases not matched to a gene: 10. Germline V lookup: CDR1 MDHEN, CDR2 SYDVKM. The CDR3 sequence is 15 residues long. The CDR3 nucleotides read TGTGCCAGCAAAGGACAGGGAAATGGGGCCGGGGAGCTGTTTTTT. It encodes CASKGQGNGAGELFF.

This clone was seen a handful of times. The CDR3 DNA reads TGTGCCAGCAGTTACGCTAGCGGGACGAGCCAAGAGACCCAGTACTTC. This codes for CASSYASGTSQETQYF. V usage is TRBV28 and J usage is TRBJ2-5; 9 bases agree with TRBD2. Germline V gene sequence: CDR1 MDHEN, CDR2 SYDVKM. CDR3 length equals 16 residues. The V gene end was trimmed by 4 bases and the J gene end by 1 base; junction bases not matched to a gene: 7.

This chain links TRBV7-2 with TRBJ1-1; possible D gene TRBD1, 6 bases. CDR3 length: 14 amino acids. CDR1 is SGHTA, CDR2 FQGNSA, per germline. V lost 6 bases to trimming and J lost 7 bases, with 18 bases between them. CDR3 bases: TGTGCCAGCAGTTATCGTCGCAGGGGCGGTGAAGCTTTCTTT. The encoded protein is CASSYRRRGGEAFF.

This rearrangement joins TRBV11-2 to TRBJ1-5; D ambiguous. Between the trimmed V and J ends, which lost 4 bases and 7 bases, there was a span of 8 bases. Germline V gene sequence: CDR1 SGHAT, CDR2 FQNNGV. The CDR3 contains 12 residues. DNA of the CDR3: TGTGCCAGCAGCTCGGAGGGACAGCCCCAGCATTTT. This encodes CASSSEGQPQHF.

The chain has TRBV7-6 and TRBJ1-3; D remains ambiguous. Trimming pared 0 bases from V and 0 bases from J, leaving 6 bases between. The length of the CDR3 is 15 residues. In germline, CDR1 is SGHVS, CDR2 FNYEAQ. In DNA form, the CDR3 reads TGTGCCAGCAGCTTAGCGGCCAGCTCTGGAAACACCATATATTTT. The encoded protein is CASSLAASSGNTIYF.

The V and J genes are TRBV3-1 (or the pseudogene TRBV3-2) and TRBJ1-2; D uncertain. This CDR3 has 13 residues. V was pared by 4 bases and J by 5 bases, with 11 bases between. CDR1 is LGHDT, CDR2 YNNKEL, per germline (reference sequence). CDR3 DNA: TGTGCCAGCAGCCCTAACGACTTTTATGGCTACACCTTC. Translated: CASSPNDFYGYTF.

The chain uses TRBV15 and TRBJ2-7; 7 bases fit TRBD2. CDR3 length equals 13 residues. V lost 3 bases to trimming and J lost 3 bases; unmatched junction nucleotides: 2. CDR1 is LNHNV and CDR2 is YYDKDF in the germline V gene (reference sequence). CDR3 nucleotide sequence: TGTGCCACCAGCAGGCTAGCGGACTACGAGCAGTACTTC. Protein sequence: CATSRLADYEQYF.

The chain uses TRBV29-1 and TRBJ1-1; D is unresolved. The CDR3 spans 11 residues. Germline-derived CDR1 and CDR2 are SQVTM and ANQGSEA. Trimming cost V 7 bases and J 5 bases, with 11 bases left between them. The CDR3 here is CSASPRTEAFF. As DNA, the CDR3 is TGCAGCGCTTCACCGCGGACTGAAGCTTTCTTT.

For the CDR3, the DNA is TGTGCCACCACCCGGGACAGCTCCTACGAGCAGTACTTC. Translated, it gives CATTRDSSYEQYF. The chain recombines TRBV24-1 with TRBJ2-7; 7 nucleotides align to TRBD1. Per germline, CDR1 KGHDR and CDR2 SFDVKD. The CDR3 consists of 13 residues. The V gene end was trimmed by 8 bases and the J gene end by 0 bases; junction bases not matched to a gene: 3.

The CDR3 sequence is CAWRGVWGLAVTEQYF. Here the CDR3 DNA reads TGTGCCTGGAGGGGGGTATGGGGACTAGCCGTCACCGAGCAGTACTTC. The chain has TRBV30 and TRBJ2-7; 9 bases align to TRBD2. The germline CDR1 and CDR2 sequences are GTSNPN and SVGIG (reference sequence). With 3 bases clipped from V and 6 bases from J, the junction kept 15 bases outside the gene matches. The CDR3 runs to 16 residues.

About this clone: Other DNA sequences in this sample translate to the same CDR3. The chain has TRBV19 and TRBJ2-3; 8 bases agree with TRBD1. The CDR3 is made up of 14 amino acids. V gave up 5 bases and J gave up 2 bases; unmatched junction bases: 3. CDR1 LNHDA and CDR2 SQIVND come from the germline V gene (reference sequence). CDR3: CASSRQGNTDTQYF. The CDR3 bases are TGTGCCAGTAGTCGACAGGGGAACACAGATACGCAGTATTTT.

The chain has TRBV11-1 and TRBJ1-2, with 8 nucleotides matching TRBD1. The length of the CDR3 is 12 residues. J gave up 8 bases and V 5 bases, and 4 bases lay outside the gene matches. Germline values: CDR1 SGHAT, CDR2 FQDESV (reference sequence). CDR3 loop: CASSGRGRGYTF. For the CDR3, the DNA is TGTGCCAGCAGCGGCAGGGGGCGAGGCTACACCTTC.